What follows are 7 T cell receptor beta chains derived from one specimen sequenced in a study of identical twins (TCRdb year 2016). Preparation of the library involved 5' RACE. Sequencer: Illumina HiSeq 2000. TCRdb redid the processing of the public reads, applying fastp at Q25 and MiXCR, and retained in-frame beta chains. Rows matching on CDR3 protein sequence are summarized as one entry with the most common DNA and genes. The sample includes 550,000 to 700,000 distinct CDR3 sequences, with just under 10% observed a single time. Clones ranked in the top ten supply around 3% of the sample. The same data also contributed to another study, on yellow fever vaccine responses in identical twins.

The sequenced sample consisted of PBMCs. These receptors were collected from a young woman in good health.

This clonotype was detected only a few times. As DNA, the CDR3 is TGTGCCAGCAGCCAAGATCTTCGGCAGGTTAGCACTGAAGCTTTCTTT. This gives the protein CASSQDLRQVSTEAFF. The chain employs TRBV3-1 and TRBJ1-1; no definite D call. Trimming took off 0 bases at V and 4 bases at J, with 15 bases between the two ends. The germline V gene encodes CDR1 LGHDT and CDR2 YNNKEL (reference sequence). The CDR3 loop spans 16 amino acids.

The J gene is TRBJ2-7, the V gene TRBV6-5, with TRBD2 matching 7 bases. Per the germline V gene, CDR1 is MNHEY and CDR2 is SVGAGI. The CDR3 loop spans 15 amino acids. Unmatched junction bases numbered 9, after V lost 2 bases and J lost 5 bases. The CDR3 region has the DNA TGTGCCAGCAGTTACCCGGGTGCGGGGGACCACGAGCAGTACTTC. Encoded protein: CASSYPGAGDHEQYF.

The chain is built from TRBV19 and TRBJ2-1; 7 bases map to TRBD1. Germline V gene sequence: CDR1 LNHDA, CDR2 SQIVND (reference sequence). This CDR3 contains 13 residues. J lost 10 bases, V lost 4 bases, and 7 bases had no gene match. The CDR3 nucleotides read TGTGCCAGTAGTAGGGGACAGCTCCGGGAGCAGTTCTTC. Protein: CASSRGQLREQFF.

The chain joins TRBV5-1 to TRBJ2-2; TRBD1 or TRBD2 may be the D gene (6 bases each). V lost 1 base and J lost 6, with 13 bases in between. Germline V gene sequence: CDR1 SGHRS, CDR2 YFSETQ. The CDR3 covers 15 residues. This chain's CDR3 is CASSLSGGMAGELFF. The CDR3 region has the DNA TGCGCCAGCAGCTTGTCCGGGGGCATGGCCGGGGAGCTGTTTTTT.

This clonotype was seen at least ten times. The chain has TRBV29-1 and TRBJ2-1; D is undetermined. Germline CDR1 is SQVTM and CDR2 is ANQGSEA. With 3 bases removed from V and 3 bases from J, the gap between germline ends came to 9 bases. The CDR3 is 13 amino acids. For the CDR3, the DNA is TGCAGCGTTGAGTCCGGGTACTACAATGAGCAGTTCTTC. Translation: CSVESGYYNEQFF.

This clonotype was seen a few times. V usage is TRBV28 and J usage is TRBJ2-7; 9 bases line up with TRBD1. V gave up 5 bases and J gave up 0 bases; unmatched junction bases: 11. The CDR3 length is 17 residues. The germline V gene has CDR1 MDHEN and CDR2 SYDVKM. DNA for the CDR3: TGTGCCAGCAGTACAACCCTGACAGGGGGTTACTCCTACGAGCAGTACTTC. It specifies CASSTTLTGGYSYEQYF.

This clonotype was counted many times. The genes are TRBV7-3 and TRBJ2-5, with D perhaps TRBD2 (6 bases). Germline values: CDR1 SGHTA, CDR2 FQGTGA. The CDR3 has 16 amino acids. Trimming removed 2 bases at V and 0 bases at J, with 13 bases between. CDR3 amino acids: CASSLGLRGNQETQYF. As DNA, the CDR3 is TGTGCCAGCAGCTTAGGACTACGGGGAAACCAAGAGACCCAGTACTTC.